This TCR beta chain was captured in a study of blood T cells in healthy people across ages. A few counts support this clonotype. Trimming at V came to 5 bases and at J to 8 bases, leaving 7 bases not matched to a gene. The CDR3 has 13 amino acids. The V gene's germline CDR1 is DFQATT and CDR2 SNEGSKA (reference sequence). A sample-barcoded 5' primer and a J-beta primer mix were used in a second PCR of about 7 to 12 cycles. TCRdb fed the 5' RACE reads into MiXCR, producing one record per CDR3 protein. The sample shows hundreds of thousands of distinct CDR3 sequences, around two fifths of them seen only once.

The sequenced sample consisted of blood. The receptor comes from an elderly man in good health. The chain couples TRBV20-1 to TRBJ2-1, with TRBD2 matching over 9 bases. The CDR3 coding sequence is TGCAGTGCTTCGGGACTAGCAACCTATGAGCAGTTCTTC. Protein sequence: CSASGLATYEQFF.